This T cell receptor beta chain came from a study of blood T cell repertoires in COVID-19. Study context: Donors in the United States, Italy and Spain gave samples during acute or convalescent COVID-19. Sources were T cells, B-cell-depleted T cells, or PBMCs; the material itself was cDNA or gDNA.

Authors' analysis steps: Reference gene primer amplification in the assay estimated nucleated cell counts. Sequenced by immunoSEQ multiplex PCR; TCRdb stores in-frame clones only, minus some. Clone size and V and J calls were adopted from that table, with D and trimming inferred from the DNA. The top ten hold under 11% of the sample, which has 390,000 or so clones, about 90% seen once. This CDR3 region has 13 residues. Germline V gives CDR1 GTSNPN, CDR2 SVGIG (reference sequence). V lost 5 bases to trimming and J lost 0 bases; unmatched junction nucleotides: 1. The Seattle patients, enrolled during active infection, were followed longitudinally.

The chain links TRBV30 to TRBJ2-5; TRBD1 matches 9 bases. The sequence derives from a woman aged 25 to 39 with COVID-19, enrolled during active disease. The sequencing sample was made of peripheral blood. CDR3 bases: TGTGCCTGGGACAGGGGGTACCAAGAGACCCAGTACTTC. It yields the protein CAWDRGYQETQYF.